The 27 T cell receptor beta chains below come from one sample, sequenced in a study of OX40 agonist ivuxolimab in advanced cancers. The table came from immunoSEQ multiplex PCR; TCRdb's copy has only in-frame clones and leaves some out. Among about 35,000 clones listed, 84% were seen once. The sample consisted of CD4+ or CD8+ T cells sorted from blood, taken in a trial of the OX40 agonist ivuxolimab. Every receptor here comes from an adult with an advanced solid tumor such as melanoma, head and neck, liver or kidney cancer.

The gene calls are TRBV7-9 and TRBJ1-2; 8 bases are shared with TRBD1. Germline lookup yields CDR1 SEHNR and CDR2 FQNEAQ (reference sequence). This CDR3 is 15 amino acids long. The trim removed 5 bases at V and 2 bases at J, leaving 7 bases unmatched. CDR3 coding DNA: TGTGCCAGCAGCGGACGGGACAGGCCCAACTATGGCTACACCTTC. This translates into CASSGRDRPNYGYTF.

This sequence joins TRBV7-9 and TRBJ2-2; D is uncertain. V lost 5 bases and J 2 bases, leaving 18 bases between the germline ends. In germline, CDR1 is SEHNR, CDR2 FQNEAQ (reference sequence). The CDR3 extends over 17 amino acids. The CDR3: CASSRFSTGPNTGELFF. The CDR3, as DNA: TGTGCCAGCAGCCGCTTCTCGACCGGACCTAACACCGGGGAGCTGTTTTTT. The entire variable domain, with the rest obtained from reference TRBV7-9 and TRBJ2-2, is as follows: DTGVSQNPRHKITKRGQNVTFRCDPISEHNRLYWYRQTLGQGPEFLTYFQNEAQLEKSRLLSDRFSAERPKGSFSTLEIQRTEQGDSAMYLCASSRFSTGPNTGELFFGEGSRLTVL.

This clone was detected a few times. J is TRBJ2-7 and V is TRBV28; 7 nucleotides align to TRBD1. In germline, CDR1 is MDHEN, CDR2 SYDVKM. The J segment lost 6 bases and the V segment lost 6 bases, leaving 11 bases of the junction unmatched. This CDR3 has 14 residues. CDR3 bases: TGTGCCAGCAGCCCACCCCACAGGGGTTCCGAGCAGTACTTC. It specifies CASSPPHRGSEQYF.

The chain employs TRBV28 and TRBJ2-2; TRBD2 aligns across 14 bases. Germline V CDR1 and CDR2: MDHEN, SYDVKM. This CDR3 has 15 residues. The J segment lost 7 bases and the V segment lost 6 bases, leaving 4 bases of the junction unmatched. CDR3 protein: CASSRTSGRFGELFF. The CDR3 DNA is TGTGCCAGCAGCAGGACTAGCGGGAGGTTCGGGGAGCTGTTTTTT.

The chain has TRBV6-5 and TRBJ1-1; 8 bases line up with TRBD1. Per the germline V gene, CDR1 is MNHEY and CDR2 is SVGAGI. The V gene end was trimmed by 3 bases and the J gene end by 12 bases; junction bases not matched to a gene: 6. The CDR3 has 12 amino acids. The CDR3 loop reads CASSYTQGASFF. The CDR3 DNA reads TGTGCCAGCAGTTATACTCAGGGGGCGTCTTTCTTT.

The genes are TRBV7-2 and TRBJ1-1; 12 nucleotides align to TRBD1. In germline, CDR1 is SGHTA, CDR2 FQGNSA. CDR3 length equals 15 residues. The trim removed 5 bases at V and 3 bases at J, leaving 4 bases unmatched. CDR3 amino acids: CASSEGQGAYTEAFF. The CDR3 DNA is TGTGCCAGCAGCGAGGGACAGGGGGCATACACTGAAGCTTTCTTT.

The rearrangement links TRBV2 to TRBJ2-3; no definite D call. The germline gives CDR1 SNHLY, CDR2 FYNNEI. CDR3 length: 14 amino acids. Trimming cost V 5 bases and J 9 bases, with 18 bases left between them. CDR3 coding DNA: TGTGCCAGCAGTCACCCTTTTTTTGGTAGGACGCAGTATTTT. Its translation: CASSHPFFGRTQYF.

This chain links TRBV23-1 with TRBJ2-1, with TRBD2 matching 9 bases. TRBV23-1 is known as an ORF, though its function is uncertain. V trimming: 4 bases; J trimming: 0 bases; junction bases outside the gene matches: 16. CDR3 length: 20 residues. The CDR3 nucleotides read TGCGCCAGCAGTCCTCTTTTCTTTAGCGGGAGAGGGAGCTCCTACAATGAGCAGTTCTTC. Translating gives CASSPLFFSGRGSSYNEQFF.

The chain combines TRBV19 with TRBJ1-2; 7 bases agree with TRBD1. Per the germline V gene, CDR1 is LNHDA and CDR2 is SQIVND (reference sequence). This CDR3 contains 14 residues. With V trimmed by 5 bases and J by 0 bases, 3 bases remained unmatched. The CDR3 reads CASSGTVPNYGYTF. DNA of the CDR3: TGTGCCAGTAGTGGGACAGTTCCTAACTATGGCTACACCTTC.

This chain uses TRBV10-1 with TRBJ2-1, with 7 bases identical to TRBD2. The CDR3 is made up of 15 amino acids. In germline, CDR1 is WNHNN, CDR2 SYGVQD (reference sequence). V shed 6 bases, J shed 5 bases, and the junction held 10 bases outside the gene matches. CDR3 sequence (DNA): TGCGCCAGCAGCCCCGGCGGGAGCGTGAACAATGAGCAGTTCTTC. As protein: CASSPGGSVNNEQFF.

This chain links TRBV28 with TRBJ1-1, with no clear D. The CDR3 spans 13 residues. CDR1 is MDHEN, CDR2 SYDVKM, per germline. V was clipped by 5 bases and J by 0 bases, with 7 bases between them. The DNA of the CDR3 is TGTGCCAGCAGTACTACAGTGAACACTGAAGCTTTCTTT. Translation: CASSTTVNTEAFF. Full variable domain (missing parts from reference TRBV28 and TRBJ1-1): DVKVTQSSRYLVKRTGEKVFLECVQDMDHENMFWYRQDPGLGLRLIYFSYDVKMKEKGDIPEGYSVSREKKERFSLILESASTNQTSMYLCASSTTVNTEAFFGQGTRLTVV.

This chain links TRBV23-1 with TRBJ2-1, with D uncertain. TRBV23-1 qualifies as an ORF whose function is uncertain. The CDR3 is made up of 15 amino acids. V was shortened by 0 bases and J by 5 bases, with 11 bases between the two germline ends. The CDR3 protein is CASSQSSTADNEQFF. The CDR3 DNA reads TGCGCCAGCAGTCAATCGTCCACGGCGGACAATGAGCAGTTCTTC.

The chain couples TRBV5-8 to TRBJ2-1; 7 positions agree with TRBD2. J gave up 6 bases and V 4 bases, and 7 bases lay outside the gene matches. CDR1 and CDR2 (germline): SGHTS, YDEGEE. The CDR3 contains 14 residues. CDR3 sequence: CASSREGMSNEQFF. The CDR3 DNA reads as TGTGCCAGCAGCAGGGAGGGTATGAGCAATGAGCAGTTCTTC.

This chain links TRBV5-5 with TRBJ2-7; 7 bases map to TRBD1. V trimming: 3 bases; J trimming: 0 bases; junction bases outside the gene matches: 3. The CDR3 is 14 amino acids. CDR1 SGHKS and CDR2 YYEKEE come from the germline V gene (reference sequence). CDR3 loop: CASSWDSHSYEQYF. CDR3 bases: TGTGCCAGCAGCTGGGACAGCCACTCCTACGAGCAGTACTTC.

This clone has a handful of counts. The chain carries TRBV5-6 and TRBJ2-5; D assignment may be TRBD1 or TRBD2 (6 bases each). With 1 base removed from V and 5 bases from J, the gap between germline ends came to 9 bases. The length of the CDR3 is 13 residues. Germline assignment: CDR1 SGHDT and CDR2 YYEEEE. This CDR3 is CASSLIGGETQYF. CDR3 in DNA: TGTGCCAGCAGCTTGATAGGGGGGGAGACCCAGTACTTC.

The chain couples TRBV5-6 to TRBJ2-7; D unclear. The ends were cut back, 2 bases at V and 3 bases at J, with 12 bases in the middle. The CDR3 is 14 residues long. Germline V gene lookup returns CDR1 SGHDT and CDR2 YYEEEE. CDR3 bases: TGTGCCAGCAGCTTTACGGTCCACAACTACGAGCAGTACTTC. Protein: CASSFTVHNYEQYF.

The rearrangement links TRBV4-2 to TRBJ1-6; TRBD1 is a possible D gene (6 bases). With 0 bases removed from V and 16 bases from J, the gap between germline ends came to 19 bases. Germline V gene sequence: CDR1 LGHNA, CDR2 YNFKEQ. The CDR3 runs 15 residues. Written as DNA, the CDR3 is TGTGCCAGCAGCCAAGATCAGGTTTTCGTAGGGGGGCTCCACTTT. Translation gives CASSQDQVFVGGLHF.

The chain uses TRBV11-3 and TRBJ2-5; maybe TRBD2 (6 bases). The CDR3 loop spans 18 amino acids. V shed 1 base and J shed 1 base, with 19 bases lying between them. Germline assignment: CDR1 SGHNT and CDR2 YENEEA. The CDR3 DNA sequence: TGTGCCAGCAGCTTAGGGGGCAACGCGGGGCGCTTCCAAGAGACCCAGTACTTC. This codes for CASSLGGNAGRFQETQYF. The full variable domain, with the rest looked up from reference TRBV11-3 and TRBJ2-5, is EAGVVQSPRYKIIEKKQPVAFWCNPISGHNTLYWYLQNLGQGPELLIRYENEEAVDDSQLPKDRFSAERLKGVDSTLKIQPAELGDSAVYLCASSLGGNAGRFQETQYFGPGTRLLVL.

The chain carries TRBV18 and TRBJ2-1; 7 nucleotides align to TRBD2. Looked up from germline, CDR1 is KGHSH and CDR2 is LQKENI. The CDR3 spans 16 residues. J was trimmed by 2 bases and V by 1 base; bases with no gene match: 5. CDR3 bases: TGTGCCAGCTCACCACGGTCAGCGGGGACCTACAATGAGCAGTTCTTC. Translating it yields CASSPRSAGTYNEQFF.

The CDR3 DNA reads as TGTGCCAGCAGGTCTCTCAGGGGAGGGTCCTACAATGAGCAGTTCTTC. Encoded protein: CASRSLRGGSYNEQFF. This chain links TRBV6-6 with TRBJ2-1; perhaps TRBD2 as D (7 bases). This CDR3 has 16 amino acids. The V gene's germline CDR1 is MNHNY and CDR2 SVGAGI (reference sequence). The V and J ends lost 6 bases and 1 base respectively, with 16 bases between them.

The CDR3 spells CASSDSGLLEQYF. CDR3 nucleotides: TGTGCCAGTAGTGATTCGGGACTGCTCGAGCAGTACTTC. V is TRBV19 and J is TRBJ2-7, with a possible D match to TRBD2 (6 bases). The CDR3 covers 13 residues. Germline V gene sequence: CDR1 LNHDA, CDR2 SQIVND (reference sequence). The ends were cut back, 5 bases at V and 6 bases at J, with 14 bases in the middle.

The chain uses TRBV5-1 and TRBJ2-1; 12 positions agree with TRBD1. Germline values: CDR1 SGHRS, CDR2 YFSETQ. This CDR3 is built from 15 residues. V dropped 0 bases and J dropped 10; count of bases not matched to a gene: 5. CDR3 region: CASSLAGTGGEEQFF. The CDR3 DNA follows: TGCGCCAGCAGCTTGGCGGGGACAGGGGGCGAGGAGCAGTTCTTC. Using reference TRBV5-1 and TRBJ2-1 for the parts outside the CDR3, the full variable domain is KAGVTQTPRYLIKTRGQQVTLSCSPISGHRSVSWYQQTPGQGLQFLFEYFSETQRNKGNFPGRFSGRQFSNSRSEMNVSTLELGDSALYLCASSLAGTGGEEQFFGPGTRLTVL.

This rearrangement joins TRBV10-1 to TRBJ2-3; TRBD2 matches at 11 bases. The CDR3 is 15 amino acids. V lost 3 bases and J lost 13; bases outside the gene matches: 12. Germline CDR1 WNHNN, CDR2 SYGVQD (reference sequence). As DNA, the CDR3 is TGCGCCAGCAGTGACTCCGGGACTAGCGGAGATTTGGAGTATTTT. The encoded protein is CASSDSGTSGDLEYF.

The V and J genes are TRBV5-5 and TRBJ2-1; the D gene could be TRBD1 or TRBD2 (6 bases each). The V gene's germline CDR1 is SGHKS and CDR2 YYEKEE (reference sequence). The CDR3 length is 15 residues. V lost 3 bases and J lost 0, with 10 bases in between. DNA of the CDR3: TGTGCCAGCAGCTCCTGGGGGGCCTCCTACAATGAGCAGTTCTTC. Its protein product is CASSSWGASYNEQFF.

This sequence joins TRBV18 and TRBJ2-5, with no clear D. Matching the DNA end better, TRBJ2-7 makes the J call doubtful. The CDR3 has 13 residues. Germline CDR1 and CDR2: KGHSH and LQKENI. The CDR3 spells CASSPAIRDEQYF. The CDR3 DNA is TGTGCCAGCTCACCTGCTATAAGGGACGAGCAGTACTTC.

This chain uses TRBV5-1 with TRBJ1-1; D ambiguous. Trimming stripped 4 bases from V and 1 base from J, with 17 bases between. This CDR3 is 16 amino acids long. Germline CDR1 and CDR2: SGHRS and YFSETQ. CDR3 region: CASSGLEPLGNTEAFF. As DNA, the CDR3 is TGCGCCAGCAGCGGATTGGAGCCCCTGGGGAACACTGAAGCTTTCTTT.

This chain uses TRBV5-8 with TRBJ2-5; the D gene is possibly TRBD2 (5 bases). Trimming left V 7 bases short and J 4 bases short, with 11 bases between. The germline gives CDR1 SGHTS, CDR2 YDEGEE. This CDR3 contains 12 residues. CDR3 protein: CASRGLGETQYF. CDR3 sequence (DNA): TGTGCCAGCCGGGGTCTGGGAGAGACCCAGTACTTC.